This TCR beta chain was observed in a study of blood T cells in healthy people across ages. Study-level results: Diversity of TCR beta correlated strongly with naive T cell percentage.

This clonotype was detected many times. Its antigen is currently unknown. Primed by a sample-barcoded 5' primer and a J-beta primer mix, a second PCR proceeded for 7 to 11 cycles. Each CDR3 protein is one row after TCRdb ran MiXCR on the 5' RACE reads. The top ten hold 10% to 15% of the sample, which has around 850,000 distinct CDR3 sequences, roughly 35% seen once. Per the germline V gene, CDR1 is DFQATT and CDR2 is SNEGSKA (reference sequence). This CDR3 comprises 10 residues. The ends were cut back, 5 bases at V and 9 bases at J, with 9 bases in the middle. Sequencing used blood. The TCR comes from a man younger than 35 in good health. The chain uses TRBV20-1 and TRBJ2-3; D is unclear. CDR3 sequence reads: CSALTSTQYF. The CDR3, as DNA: TGCAGTGCTCTTACCAGCACGCAGTATTTT.